The present entry profiles one TCR beta chain with its context. Antigen unknown. This entry belongs to a study of CD8 T cells in Susac syndrome. A quantity of about 0.5 to 1 ug RNA underwent reverse transcription using random hexamers. From the immunoSEQ multiplex PCR reads, TCRdb called clonotypes with MiXCR, one entry per CDR3 protein. The table lists roughly 110,000 distinct CDR3 sequences, about nine tenths of them singletons. General study points: The TCR sequencing and HLA analysis in the study involved a relatively small number of individuals, as the study acknowledged.

The sequence was obtained from a human donor in good health. The sequencing sample was made of CD4+ T cells from PBMCs.

The CDR3 DNA reads TGCGCCAGCTTCCTCGGACGCAACACCGGGGAGCTGTTTTTT. Protein sequence: CASFLGRNTGELFF. V and J are TRBV5-1 and TRBJ2-2; no clear D. CDR1 is SGHRS and CDR2 is YFSETQ in the germline V gene. Between the trimmed V and J ends, which lost 7 bases and 2 bases, there was a span of 12 bases. This CDR3 is 14 amino acids long.